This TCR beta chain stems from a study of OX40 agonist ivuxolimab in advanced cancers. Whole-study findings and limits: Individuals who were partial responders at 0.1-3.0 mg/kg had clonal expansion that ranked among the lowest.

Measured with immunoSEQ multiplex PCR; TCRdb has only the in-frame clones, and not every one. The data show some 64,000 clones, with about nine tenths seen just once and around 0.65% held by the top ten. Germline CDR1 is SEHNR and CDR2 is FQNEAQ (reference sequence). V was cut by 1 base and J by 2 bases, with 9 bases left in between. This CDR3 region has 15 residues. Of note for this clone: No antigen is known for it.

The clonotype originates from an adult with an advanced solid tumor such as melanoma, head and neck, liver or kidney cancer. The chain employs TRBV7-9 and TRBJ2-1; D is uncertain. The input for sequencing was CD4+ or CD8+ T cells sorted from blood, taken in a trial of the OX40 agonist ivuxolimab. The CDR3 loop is CASSLGSSTYNEQFF. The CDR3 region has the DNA TGTGCCAGCAGCTTAGGGTCAAGTACCTACAATGAGCAGTTCTTC.